This T cell receptor (beta chain) comes out of a study of blood T cell repertoires in COVID-19. Individuals aged roughly 18 to 100 years were recruited from about two dozen US areas. Profiled with immunoSEQ multiplex PCR; TCRdb holds only in-frame clones, not every one. The sample records about 330,000 clones, approximately 89% being singletons. This CDR3 has 15 residues. Trimming took 6 bases from V and 8 from J, leaving 22 bases between them. Germline CDR1 is MDHEN and CDR2 is SYDVKM. The sample was PBMCs or T cells enriched from blood (not recorded which). The chain links TRBV28 to TRBJ1-1; tentative D call: TRBD1 (6 bases). The receptor was derived from a woman aged 25 to 39 who had recovered from COVID-19. The CDR3 DNA reads TGTGCCAGCAGGCCTGGGGGAACAGGGAAGGTCGAAGCTTTCTTT. Protein: CASRPGGTGKVEAFF.